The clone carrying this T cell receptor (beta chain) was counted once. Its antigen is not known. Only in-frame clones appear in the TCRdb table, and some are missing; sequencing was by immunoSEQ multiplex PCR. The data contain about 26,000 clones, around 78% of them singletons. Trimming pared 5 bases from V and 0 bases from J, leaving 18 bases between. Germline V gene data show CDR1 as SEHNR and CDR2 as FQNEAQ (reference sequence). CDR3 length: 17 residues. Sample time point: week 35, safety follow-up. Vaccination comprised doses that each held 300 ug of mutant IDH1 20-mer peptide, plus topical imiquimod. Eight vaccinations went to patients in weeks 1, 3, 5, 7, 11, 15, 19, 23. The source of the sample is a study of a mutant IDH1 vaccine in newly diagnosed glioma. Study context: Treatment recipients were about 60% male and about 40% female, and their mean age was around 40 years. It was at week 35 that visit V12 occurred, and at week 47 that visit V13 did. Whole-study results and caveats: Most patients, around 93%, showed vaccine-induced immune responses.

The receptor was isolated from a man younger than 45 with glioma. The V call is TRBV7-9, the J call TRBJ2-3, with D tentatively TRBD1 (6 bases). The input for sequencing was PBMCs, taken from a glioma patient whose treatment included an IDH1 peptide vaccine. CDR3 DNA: TGTGCCAGCAGCACTCAAACCGGACAGCCTAGCACAGATACGCAGTATTTT. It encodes CASSTQTGQPSTDTQYF.